The 14 T cell receptor beta chains in this list originate from one sample, sequenced in a study of cytomegalovirus exposure and HLA in healthy donors. Use of 60 Vbeta and 13 Jbeta primers characterized the PCR. Assay used: immunoSEQ multiplex PCR; TCRdb lists only in-frame clones, some missing. Of 85,000 to 130,000 clones in the sample, 75% are singletons; the top ten hold about 2.3%. The sequenced sample was PBMCs. All receptors come from a man in his forties or fifties in good health and CMV-seronegative.

Points on this clone: This same CDR3 is encoded by further DNA sequences in the sample. The chain joins TRBV6-1 to TRBJ2-6; D remains ambiguous. The CDR3 is 15 residues long. Germline loops: CDR1 MNHNS, CDR2 SASEGT. Trimming stripped 3 bases from V and 1 base from J, with 7 bases between. The CDR3 DNA sequence: TGTGCCAGCAGTGATAACACATCTGGGGCCAACGTCCTGACTTTC. Amino acid sequence: CASSDNTSGANVLTF.

The chain joins TRBV5-8 to TRBJ2-1; possibly TRBD2 for D (5 bases). Trimming removed 5 bases from V and 6 bases from J, with 21 bases in between. The CDR3 is made up of 16 amino acids. Germline CDR1 and CDR2: SGHTS and YDEGEE. The CDR3 nucleotides are TGTGCCAGCAGGCCCATCCTAGCCCCAAGGGTCAATGAGCAGTTCTTC. Amino acid sequence: CASRPILAPRVNEQFF.

This sequence joins TRBV5-1 and TRBJ2-5; 9 positions agree with TRBD1. This CDR3 has 16 amino acids. Per the germline V gene, CDR1 is SGHRS and CDR2 is YFSETQ. V shed 0 bases and J 2 bases; nucleotides not matched to a gene: 5. The CDR3 loop reads CASSLGGTGFQETQYF. CDR3 sequence (DNA): TGCGCCAGCAGCTTGGGTGGGACAGGGTTTCAAGAGACCCAGTACTTC. The complete variable domain, with remaining parts taken from reference TRBV5-1 and TRBJ2-5, reads KAGVTQTPRYLIKTRGQQVTLSCSPISGHRSVSWYQQTPGQGLQFLFEYFSETQRNKGNFPGRFSGRQFSNSRSEMNVSTLELGDSALYLCASSLGGTGFQETQYFGPGTRLLVL.

Worth noting for this clone: Other DNA sequences in the same sample also yield this CDR3. The genes are TRBV6-1 and TRBJ2-5; TRBD2 agrees at 11 bases. Trimming took 2 bases from V and 2 from J; bases not matched to a gene: 1. Germline lookup yields CDR1 MNHNS and CDR2 SASEGT. This CDR3 comprises 15 residues. CDR3 amino acids: CASSELAGGQETQYF. The CDR3 DNA follows: TGTGCCAGCAGTGAATTAGCGGGGGGGCAAGAGACCCAGTACTTC.

The V and J genes are TRBV23-1 and TRBJ2-7; D possibly corresponds to TRBD2 (7 bases). TRBV23-1 is annotated as an ORF whose role is uncertain. V shed 4 bases and J shed 0 bases, with 13 bases lying between them. The CDR3 sequence is 15 residues long. CDR3 bases: TGCGCCAGCAGTCGGGGGGGCCTGAGCTCCTACGAGCAGTACTTC. It specifies CASSRGGLSSYEQYF.

V gene TRBV5-1 combines with J gene TRBJ1-1; D gene unclear. The germline V gene encodes CDR1 SGHRS and CDR2 YFSETQ. The length of the CDR3 is 14 residues. V dropped 0 bases and J dropped 3 bases, with 9 bases sitting between them. CDR3 protein: CASSLALADTEAFF. The CDR3 DNA reads as TGCGCCAGCAGCTTGGCCCTGGCGGACACTGAAGCTTTCTTT.

V and J are TRBV4-2 and TRBJ2-7; TRBD1 agrees at 9 bases. From germline, CDR1 is LGHNA and CDR2 YNFKEQ. The CDR3 loop spans 17 amino acids. V lost 2 bases to trimming and J lost 3 bases; unmatched junction nucleotides: 11. The CDR3, as DNA: TGTGCCAGCAGCCAAATTGTGGGACAGGGCGACTACTACGAGCAGTACTTC. Residues: CASSQIVGQGDYYEQYF.

The genes are TRBV19 and TRBJ2-7; 7 nucleotides line up with TRBD1. CDR1 is LNHDA and CDR2 is SQIVND in the germline V gene (reference sequence). There are 16 residues in the CDR3. Trimming removed 3 bases from V and 3 bases from J; junction bases left unmatched: 11. The chain's CDR3 is CASSISLGQKSYEQYF. In DNA, the CDR3 is TGTGCCAGTAGTATTTCTTTGGGACAGAAGAGCTACGAGCAGTACTTC.

The chain uses TRBV29-1 and TRBJ1-1; a possible D gene is TRBD1 (5 bases). The CDR3 runs 13 residues. Germline V gene data show CDR1 as SQVTM and CDR2 as ANQGSEA. V was cut by 4 bases and J by 3 bases, with 12 bases left in between. The CDR3 coding sequence is TGCAGCGTTGCGGGGGGGAAGGACACTGAAGCTTTCTTT. It is translated as CSVAGGKDTEAFF.

The J gene is TRBJ1-4, the V gene TRBV9; TRBD1 matches at 7 bases. Germline V gene lookup returns CDR1 SGDLS and CDR2 YYNGEE. J gave up 7 bases and V 0 bases, and 12 bases lay outside the gene matches. The CDR3 loop spans 17 amino acids. CDR3 protein: CASSVGAQGLGVEKLFF. CDR3 coding DNA: TGTGCCAGCAGCGTAGGGGCACAGGGGTTGGGGGTTGAAAAACTGTTTTTT.

This chain joins TRBV6-5 and TRBJ2-7, with 11 bases lining up with TRBD2. The CDR3 is 14 residues long. V lost 8 bases, J lost 5 bases, and 8 bases stayed unmatched. Per the germline V gene, CDR1 is MNHEY and CDR2 is SVGAGI. The CDR3: CASHSGGAVNEQYF. The CDR3 nucleotides read TGTGCCAGCCATAGCGGGGGGGCCGTCAACGAGCAGTACTTC.

This chain joins TRBV7-8 and TRBJ1-6; TRBD1 is a possible D gene (5 bases). Trimming left V 2 bases short and J 10 bases short, with 15 bases between. Germline CDR1 and CDR2: SGHVS and FQNEAQ. CDR3 length: 15 amino acids. CDR3 amino acids: CASSLRGGGGSPLHF. CDR3 bases: TGTGCCAGCAGCTTACGTGGCGGGGGTGGCTCACCCCTCCACTTT. Supplemented by reference TRBV7-8 and TRBJ1-6, the full variable domain reads GAGVSQSPRYKVAKRGQDVALRCDPISGHVSLFWYQQALGQGPEFLTYFQNEAQLDKSGLPSDRFFAERPEGSVSTLKIQRTQQEDSAVYLCASSLRGGGGSPLHFGNGTRLTVT.

The V gene is TRBV5-1, the J gene TRBJ2-5; TRBD1 is a possible D gene (5 bases). V dropped 1 base and J dropped 4 bases, with 17 bases sitting between them. Germline-derived CDR1 and CDR2 are SGHRS and YFSETQ. The CDR3 runs to 16 residues. The DNA of the CDR3 is TGCGCCAGCAGCTTGCCCCGCCAGGGTAACCCAGAGACCCAGTACTTC. Protein product: CASSLPRQGNPETQYF.

The chain couples TRBV15 to TRBJ1-5; TRBD1 aligns across 11 bases. In germline, CDR1 is LNHNV, CDR2 YYDKDF (reference sequence). CDR3 size: 16 residues. V was clipped by 1 base and J by 4 bases; unmatched bases: 3. The CDR3 DNA sequence: TGTGCCACCAGCAGAGGGGACAGGGGGGCTAATCAGCCCCAGCATTTT. Encoded protein: CATSRGDRGANQPQHF.